This TCR beta chain was found in a study of cytomegalovirus exposure and HLA in healthy donors. Regarding the study as a whole: According to a subsequent analysis, TCR clusters from the first cohort were inclined to appear together in the roughly 120 validation repertoires.

Notes on this clone: The antigen is not known.

The protocol was immunoSEQ multiplex PCR, while the TCRdb copy is restricted to in-frame clones and leaves out a portion. The sample yields 250,000 or so clones, about 87% seen once. CDR3 length: 15 residues. V lost 0 bases to trimming and J lost 7 bases; unmatched junction nucleotides: 8. Germline CDR1 is SGDLS and CDR2 is YYNGEE. Sequenced material: PBMCs. The gene calls are TRBV9 and TRBJ1-1, with TRBD1 matching over 8 bases. This TCR was recovered from a man aged 18 to 30 in good health and CMV-seronegative. The CDR3 protein is CASSVGNRGYGEAFF. The DNA of the CDR3 is TGTGCCAGCAGCGTAGGGAACAGGGGGTATGGTGAAGCTTTCTTT.